One and the same sample provided the 5 T cell receptor beta chains below, sequenced in a study of shared clonotypes between healthy human individuals. Sequencing was performed with immunoSEQ multiplex PCR; in TCRdb, only in-frame clones are kept and a portion is missing. The sample has 2 million to 2.5 million clones; 90% to 97% are singletons. The sequencing sample was made of naive CD4+ T cells sorted from blood. Documented subset: CD45RA+ positively selected. The receptors shown here come from a man between 18 and 29 years old in good health.

The chain employs TRBV5-1 and TRBJ1-1, with TRBD1 matching over 7 bases. Germline V lookup: CDR1 SGHRS, CDR2 YFSETQ. This CDR3 region has 14 residues. CDR3 amino acids: CASERGGGNTEAFF. The CDR3 DNA reads TGCGCGAGCGAGAGAGGGGGCGGGAACACTGAAGCTTTCTTT. The variable domain in full, with the rest retrieved from reference TRBV5-1 and TRBJ1-1, is KAGVTQTPRYLIKTRGQQVTLSCSPISGHRSVSWYQQTPGQGLQFLFEYFSETQRNKGNFPGRFSGRQFSNSRSEMNVSTLELGDSALYLCASERGGGNTEAFFGQGTRLTVV.

Only one count was recorded for this clone. The CDR3 is CASSLGGQLSSYNSPLHF. The CDR3, as DNA: TGTGCCAGCAGCTTAGGGGGACAGCTGAGCTCCTATAATTCACCCCTCCACTTT. The chain links TRBV7-4 to TRBJ1-6; 7 bases are shared with TRBD1. Germline V gene sequence: CDR1 SGHVT, CDR2 SQSDAQ. The length of the CDR3 is 18 residues. V was pared by 1 base and J by 0 bases, with 6 bases of the junction left unmatched.

The V gene is TRBV19, the J gene TRBJ2-2, with a tentative D call TRBD2 (6 bases). The V end was cut by 6 bases, the J end by 5 bases, with 13 bases between. There are 14 residues in the CDR3. Germline V lookup: CDR1 LNHDA, CDR2 SQIVND (reference sequence). The CDR3 spells CASRKRDSTGELFF. The DNA of the CDR3 is TGTGCCAGTAGAAAACGGGACTCTACCGGGGAGCTGTTTTTT.

The chain links TRBV28 to TRBJ1-5; 12 nucleotides align to TRBD1. Germline values: CDR1 MDHEN, CDR2 SYDVKM. The CDR3 has 15 residues. With V trimmed by 5 bases and J by 6 bases, 5 bases remained unmatched. CDR3 nucleotides: TGTGCCAGCAGTCCCGGGACAGGGGGCTTTCAGCCCCAGCATTTT. It encodes CASSPGTGGFQPQHF.

V usage is TRBV4-3 and J usage is TRBJ2-3; tentatively, D is TRBD2 (6 bases). The CDR3 is 16 amino acids. Germline V gene lookup returns CDR1 LGHNA and CDR2 YSLEER. The ends were cut back, 0 bases at V and 9 bases at J, with 19 bases in the middle. CDR3 residues: CASSQDVGTSSGTQYF. CDR3 DNA sequence: TGCGCCAGCAGCCAAGATGTTGGAACTAGCTCGGGGACGCAGTATTTT.